This T cell receptor (beta chain) was identified during a study of blood T cells in healthy people across ages. General observations from the study: Because sorting was not performed, PBMCs prevented conclusive naive versus antigen-experienced comparison.

A remark on this clonotype: Its antigen remains unidentified.

Germline CDR1 and CDR2: SEHNR and FQNEAQ (reference sequence). V shed 5 bases and J shed 2 bases, with 16 bases lying between them. The CDR3 covers 15 residues. For the second PCR, which ran for roughly 7 to 11 cycles, a sample-barcoded 5' primer and a J-beta primer mix were used. TCRdb ran MiXCR on the 5' RACE reads and lists one entry per CDR3 protein. The sample holds 650,000 to 1,000,000 distinct CDR3 sequences, 35% to 40% seen once. The donors, aged about 6 to 95, were healthy Caucasians from Russia. The chain recombines TRBV7-9 with TRBJ2-7; D gene uncertain. The specimen was blood. The source is a man aged 18 to 30 in good health. The CDR3 sequence is CASSAGPKGAYEQYF. CDR3 sequence (DNA): TGTGCCAGCAGCGCCGGGCCTAAAGGCGCCTACGAGCAGTACTTC.